The clone carrying this T cell receptor (beta chain) was detected a few times. Seattle cases were enrolled at active infection and followed longitudinally. This sample is drawn from a study of blood T cell repertoires in COVID-19. Looking at the study overall: Italy, Spain and the United States were the sources of the convalescent and acute COVID-19 samples. T cells, B-cell-depleted T cells, or PBMCs provided the cDNA or gDNA that served as material.

In the original workflow: The authors estimated nucleated cell counts from reference gene primer amplification. The protocol was immunoSEQ multiplex PCR, while the TCRdb copy is restricted to in-frame clones and leaves out a portion. V, J and clone size are those of that table, while D and trimming were read from the DNA. The sample has some 50,000 clones; 80% to 90% are singletons. Trimming cost V 6 bases and J 6 bases; bases outside gene matches: 10. The CDR3 totals 16 residues. Germline V gives CDR1 WSHSY, CDR2 SAAADI. The J gene is TRBJ1-5, the V gene TRBV10-2; 11 bases are a match to TRBD1. This TCR came from an elderly woman with COVID-19, enrolled during active disease. The sequenced sample was peripheral blood. CDR3 nucleotide sequence: TGCGCCAGCAGCCCGGACAGGGGGCGTCTCGGTCAGCCCCAGCATTTT. This encodes CASSPDRGRLGQPQHF.